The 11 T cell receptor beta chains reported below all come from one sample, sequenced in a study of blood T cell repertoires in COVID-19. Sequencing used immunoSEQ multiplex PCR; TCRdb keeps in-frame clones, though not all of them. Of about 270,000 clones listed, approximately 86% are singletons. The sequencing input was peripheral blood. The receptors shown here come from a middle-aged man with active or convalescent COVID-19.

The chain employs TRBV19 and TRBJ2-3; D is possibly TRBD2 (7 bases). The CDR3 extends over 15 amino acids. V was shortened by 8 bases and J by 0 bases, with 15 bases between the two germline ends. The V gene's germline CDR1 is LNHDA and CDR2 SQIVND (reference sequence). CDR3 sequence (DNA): TGTGCCAGTCGGGGGAGGGGGAGAAGCACAGATACGCAGTATTTT. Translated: CASRGRGRSTDTQYF.

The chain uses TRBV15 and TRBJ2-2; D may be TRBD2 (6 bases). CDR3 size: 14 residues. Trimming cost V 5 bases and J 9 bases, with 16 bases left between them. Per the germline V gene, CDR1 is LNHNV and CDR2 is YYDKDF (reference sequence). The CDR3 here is CATSRPEGYRELFF. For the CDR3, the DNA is TGTGCCACCAGCCGACCGGAGGGGTACCGGGAGCTGTTTTTT.

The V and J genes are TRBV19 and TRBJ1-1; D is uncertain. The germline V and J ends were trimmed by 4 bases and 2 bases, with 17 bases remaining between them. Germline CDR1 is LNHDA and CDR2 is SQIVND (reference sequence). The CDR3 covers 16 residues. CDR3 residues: CASSTPEGWRNTEAFF. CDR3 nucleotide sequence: TGTGCCAGTAGTACCCCCGAGGGTTGGCGAAACACTGAAGCTTTCTTT.

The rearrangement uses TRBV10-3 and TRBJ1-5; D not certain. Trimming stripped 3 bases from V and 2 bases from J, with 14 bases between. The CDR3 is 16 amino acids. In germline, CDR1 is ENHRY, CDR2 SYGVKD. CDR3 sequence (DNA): TGTGCCATCAGTGAAACTAGACTCTCGGGCAATCAGCCCCAGCATTTT. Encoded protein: CAISETRLSGNQPQHF.

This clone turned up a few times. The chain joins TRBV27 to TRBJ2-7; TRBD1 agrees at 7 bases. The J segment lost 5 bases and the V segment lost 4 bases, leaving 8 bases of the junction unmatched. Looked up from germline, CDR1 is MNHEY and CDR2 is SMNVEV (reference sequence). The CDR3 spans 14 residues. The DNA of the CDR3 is TGTGCCAGCAGTTGGACGGACAGGCACAACGAGCAGTACTTC. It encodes CASSWTDRHNEQYF.

DNA of the CDR3: TGTGCCACCTCCGGGGCGGACAGGAGCACAGATACGCAGTATTTT. Protein product: CATSGADRSTDTQYF. The chain combines TRBV28 with TRBJ2-3; 7 bases agree with TRBD1. CDR1 and CDR2 (germline): MDHEN, SYDVKM. The CDR3 length is 15 residues. V dropped 10 bases and J dropped 0; count of bases not matched to a gene: 10.

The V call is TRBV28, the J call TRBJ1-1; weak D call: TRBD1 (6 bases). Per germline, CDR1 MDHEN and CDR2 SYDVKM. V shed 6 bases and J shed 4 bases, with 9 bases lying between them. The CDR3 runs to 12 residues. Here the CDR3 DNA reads TGTGCCAGCAGGGACAGCACCACTGAAGCTTTCTTT. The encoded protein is CASRDSTTEAFF.

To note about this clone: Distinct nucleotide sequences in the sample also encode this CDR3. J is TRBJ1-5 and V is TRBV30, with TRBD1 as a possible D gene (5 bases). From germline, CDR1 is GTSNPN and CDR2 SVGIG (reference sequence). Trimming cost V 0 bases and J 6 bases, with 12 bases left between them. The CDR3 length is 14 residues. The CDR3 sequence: CAWSVGQGGQPQHF. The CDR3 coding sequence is TGTGCCTGGAGTGTAGGGCAGGGAGGTCAGCCCCAGCATTTT.

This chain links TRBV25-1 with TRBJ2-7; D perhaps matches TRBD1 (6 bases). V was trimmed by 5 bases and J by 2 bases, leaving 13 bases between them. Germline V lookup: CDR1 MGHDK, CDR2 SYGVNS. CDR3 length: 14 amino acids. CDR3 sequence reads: CASSTGQRPYEQYF. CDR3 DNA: TGTGCCAGCAGTACCGGACAGCGTCCCTACGAGCAGTACTTC.

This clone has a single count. The CDR3 loop reads CASSHSDREIRNEQFF. CDR3 nucleotide sequence: TGCGCCAGCAGCCATTCGGACAGGGAAATTCGAAATGAGCAGTTCTTC. The rearrangement links TRBV5-1 to TRBJ2-1; 8 nucleotides match TRBD1. Losses at the gene ends were 4 bases for V and 7 bases for J; bases not matched to a gene: 13. This CDR3 has 16 amino acids. Per germline, CDR1 SGHRS and CDR2 YFSETQ.

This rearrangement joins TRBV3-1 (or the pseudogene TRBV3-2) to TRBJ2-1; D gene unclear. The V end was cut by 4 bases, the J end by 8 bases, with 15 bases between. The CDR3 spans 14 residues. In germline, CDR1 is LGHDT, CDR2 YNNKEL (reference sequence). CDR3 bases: TGTGCCAGCAGCCCATCCACAATAAGTCATGAGCAGTTCTTC. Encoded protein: CASSPSTISHEQFF.